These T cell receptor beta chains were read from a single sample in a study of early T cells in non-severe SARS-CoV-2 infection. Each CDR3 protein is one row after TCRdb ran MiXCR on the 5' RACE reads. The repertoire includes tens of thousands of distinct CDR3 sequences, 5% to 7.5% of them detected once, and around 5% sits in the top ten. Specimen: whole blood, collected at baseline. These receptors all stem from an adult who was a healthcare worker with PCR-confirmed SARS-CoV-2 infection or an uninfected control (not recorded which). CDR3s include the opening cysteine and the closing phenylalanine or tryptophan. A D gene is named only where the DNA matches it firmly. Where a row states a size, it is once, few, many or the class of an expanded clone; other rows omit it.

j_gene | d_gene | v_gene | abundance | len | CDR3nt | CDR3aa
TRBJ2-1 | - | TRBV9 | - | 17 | TGTGCCAGCAGCCCGAGCGGCGGGGTGTCGTTTTACAATGAGCAGTTCTTC | CASSPSGGVSFYNEQFF
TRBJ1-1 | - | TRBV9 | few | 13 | TGTGCCAGCAGAGGACAGCCGAACACTGAAGCTTTCTTT | CASRGQPNTEAFF
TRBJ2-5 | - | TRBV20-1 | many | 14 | TGCAGTTTCGCCTCGTGGGTCTCTTGGGAGACCCAGTACTTC | CSFASWVSWETQYF
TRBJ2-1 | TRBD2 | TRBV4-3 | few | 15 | TGCGCCAGCAGCCGAGCACCTGGGGAGGGCAATGAGCAGTTCTTC | CASSRAPGEGNEQFF
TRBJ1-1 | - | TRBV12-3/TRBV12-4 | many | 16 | TGTGCCAGCAGCCCCTTAGAGGGCGTCATCCTGACTGAAGCTTTCTTT | CASSPLEGVILTEAFF
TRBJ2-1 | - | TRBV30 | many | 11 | TGTGCCTGGGGGGGGGACAGTGAGCAGTTCTTC | CAWGGDSEQFF
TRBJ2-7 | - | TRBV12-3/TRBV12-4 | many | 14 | TGTGCCAGCAGTTTCACAGGGTTGCACGACGAGCAGTACTTC | CASSFTGLHDEQYF
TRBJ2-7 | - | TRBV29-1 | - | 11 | TGCAGCGTTGCTGGGACGGTCGAGCAGTACTTC | CSVAGTVEQYF
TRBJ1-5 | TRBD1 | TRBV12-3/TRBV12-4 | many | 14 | TGTGCCAGCAGTTTAGGGGGACAGAATCAGCCCCAGCATTTT | CASSLGGQNQPQHF
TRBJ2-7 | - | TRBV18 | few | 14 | TGTGCCAGCTCACCGGGACTCCTTTCCTACGAGCAGTACTTC | CASSPGLLSYEQYF
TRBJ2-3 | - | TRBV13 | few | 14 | TGTGCCAGCAGGGGACTTCTAAACACAGATACGCAGTATTTT | CASRGLLNTDTQYF
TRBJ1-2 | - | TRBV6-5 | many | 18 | TGTGCCAGCAGTTACTCGTTAGAAGGGAGTGACTCTAACTATGGCTACACCTTC | CASSYSLEGSDSNYGYTF
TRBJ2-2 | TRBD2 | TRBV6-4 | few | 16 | TGTGCCAGCAGCTCCGCCGGGACTAGCGCGACCGGGGAGCTGTTTTTT | CASSSAGTSATGELFF
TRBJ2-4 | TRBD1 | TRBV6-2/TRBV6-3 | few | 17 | TGTGCCAGCAGTTACCTACCCGACAGGGCGGCCAAAAACATTCAGTACTTC | CASSYLPDRAAKNIQYF
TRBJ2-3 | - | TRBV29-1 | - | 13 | TGCAGCGTTGAAAATCACCCCGAAGATACGCAGTATTTT | CSVENHPEDTQYF
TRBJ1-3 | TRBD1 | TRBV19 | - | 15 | TGTGCCAGTACCCGGGACAGGGACTCTGGAAACACCATATATTTT | CASTRDRDSGNTIYF
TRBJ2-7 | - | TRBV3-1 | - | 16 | TGTGCCAGCAGCCAAGCGCCGGGTATTTCGACCTACGAGCAGTACTTC | CASSQAPGISTYEQYF
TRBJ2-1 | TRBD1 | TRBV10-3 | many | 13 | TGTGCCATCAGTGGGGACAGGGGAGATGAGCAGTTCTTC | CAISGDRGDEQFF
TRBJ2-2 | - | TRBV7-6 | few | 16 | TGTGCCAGCAGCCCAGGGGTCGGGGAAAACACCGGGGAGCTGTTTTTT | CASSPGVGENTGELFF
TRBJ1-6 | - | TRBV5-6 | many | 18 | TGTGCCAGCAGCCGCCTAACATCTTCGAGCTCCTATAATTCACCCCTCCACTTT | CASSRLTSSSSYNSPLHF
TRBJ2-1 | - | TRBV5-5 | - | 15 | TGTGCCAGCAGCTTGTCCGGAAACTCCTACAATGAGCAGTTCTTC | CASSLSGNSYNEQFF
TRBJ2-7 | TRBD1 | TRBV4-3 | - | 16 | TGCGCCAGCAGCCAGGCCAGACAGGGAGTGTCGGGCGAGCAGTACTTC | CASSQARQGVSGEQYF
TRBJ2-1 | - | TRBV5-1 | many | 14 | TGCGCCAGCAGGGGGGTTAGCTCCTACAATGAGCAGTTCTTC | CASRGVSSYNEQFF
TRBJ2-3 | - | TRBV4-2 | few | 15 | TGTGCCAGCAGCCAAGATCGCTCCTGGGGAGATACGCAGTATTTT | CASSQDRSWGDTQYF
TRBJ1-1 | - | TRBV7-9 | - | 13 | TGTGCCAGCAGCTTAGGGCAGGGGATGGTAGCTTTCTTT | CASSLGQGMVAFF